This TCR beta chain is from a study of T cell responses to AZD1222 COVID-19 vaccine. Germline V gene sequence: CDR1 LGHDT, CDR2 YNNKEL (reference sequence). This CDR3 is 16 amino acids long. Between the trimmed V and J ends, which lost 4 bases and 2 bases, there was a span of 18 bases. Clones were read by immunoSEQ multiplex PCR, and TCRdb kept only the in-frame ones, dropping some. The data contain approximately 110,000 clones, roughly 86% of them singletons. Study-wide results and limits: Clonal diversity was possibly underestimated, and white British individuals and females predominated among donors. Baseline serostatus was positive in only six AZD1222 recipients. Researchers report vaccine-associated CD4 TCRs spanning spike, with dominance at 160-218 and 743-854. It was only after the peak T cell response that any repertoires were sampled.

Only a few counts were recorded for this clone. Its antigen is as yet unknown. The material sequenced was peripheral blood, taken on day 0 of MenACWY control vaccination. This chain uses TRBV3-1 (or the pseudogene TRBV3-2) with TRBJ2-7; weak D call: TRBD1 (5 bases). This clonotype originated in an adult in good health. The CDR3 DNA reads TGTGCCAGCAGCCTTACATCCAGGGCGGCGACCTACGAGCAGTACTTC. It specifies CASSLTSRAATYEQYF.